This is a list of T cell receptor beta chains from one sample in a study of shared clonotypes between healthy human individuals. Measured with immunoSEQ multiplex PCR; TCRdb has only the in-frame clones, and not every one. The sample has 1.4 million to 1.5 million clones; 95% to 97% are singletons. The material sequenced was naive CD4+ T cells sorted from blood. Receptor source: a man aged 30 to 39 in good health. CDR3s include the opening cysteine and the closing phenylalanine or tryptophan. The order of the fields is CDR3 DNA, CDR3 protein, D gene, J gene, V gene. The D gene is left open where the match is weak.

CDR3nt: TGTGCCAGCAGCAGACAGGGACAGACTTCGAACACCGGGGAGCTGTTTTTT; CDR3aa: CASSRQGQTSNTGELFF; d_gene: TRBD1; j_gene: TRBJ2-2; v_gene: TRBV9
CDR3nt: TGTGCCAGCAGCAAACGGACAGTTCAACAAGAGACCCAGTACTTC; CDR3aa: CASSKRTVQQETQYF; d_gene: .; j_gene: TRBJ2-5; v_gene: TRBV7-9
CDR3nt: TGTGCCAGCAGCTTAGTGGGGGACGAGCAGCACTTC; CDR3aa: CASSLVGDEQHF; d_gene: .; j_gene: TRBJ2-7; v_gene: TRBV7-9
CDR3nt: TGTGCCAGCACCCGACAGCTCCTAACCTACGAGCAGTACTTC; CDR3aa: CASTRQLLTYEQYF; d_gene: .; j_gene: TRBJ2-7; v_gene: TRBV28
CDR3nt: TGTGCCAGCAGGGGGGGATCCGACATTCAGTACTTC; CDR3aa: CASRGGSDIQYF; d_gene: .; j_gene: TRBJ2-4; v_gene: TRBV27
CDR3nt: TGTGCCACCAGCAGAGGGGGGAAGAGGGGGCAAAGCTACGAGCAGTACTTC; CDR3aa: CATSRGGKRGQSYEQYF; d_gene: TRBD1; j_gene: TRBJ2-7; v_gene: TRBV15
CDR3nt: TGTGCCAGCAGTCTTAGCGGGCAAAACTACAATGAGCAGTTCTTC; CDR3aa: CASSLSGQNYNEQFF; d_gene: TRBD2; j_gene: TRBJ2-1; v_gene: TRBV6-5
CDR3nt: TGTGCCACCAGCAGGTTCCCCGGGACTAGCGCAACAGATACGCAGTATTTT; CDR3aa: CATSRFPGTSATDTQYF; d_gene: TRBD2; j_gene: TRBJ2-3; v_gene: TRBV15
CDR3nt: TGTGCCAGCAAGTCCGGGACAGGGAAAGAGACCCAGTACTTC; CDR3aa: CASKSGTGKETQYF; d_gene: TRBD1; j_gene: TRBJ2-5; v_gene: TRBV2
CDR3nt: TGTGCCAGTAGTATAACGTTTTGGCGGGAGGCCTACTACGAGCAGTACTTC; CDR3aa: CASSITFWREAYYEQYF; d_gene: TRBD2; j_gene: TRBJ2-7; v_gene: TRBV19
CDR3nt: TGCGCCAGCAGCCAAGTCGAGGGTCCCGGCTTCACAGATACGCAGTATTTT; CDR3aa: CASSQVEGPGFTDTQYF; d_gene: .; j_gene: TRBJ2-3; v_gene: TRBV4-1
CDR3nt: TGTGCCACCAGCATGTCAGGGGGCTTTTACAATGAGCAGTTCTTC; CDR3aa: CATSMSGGFYNEQFF; d_gene: TRBD1; j_gene: TRBJ2-1; v_gene: TRBV15